This T cell receptor (beta chain) was profiled in a study of blood T cell repertoires in COVID-19. At the level of the study: Sites across the United States, Italy and Spain contributed samples from acute and convalescent COVID-19.

Living in 24 US areas, the participants were between 18 and 89 years of age. Researchers sorted participants into cohorts using their self-reported clinical history. Recovered status in Cohort 3 required two negative PCRs, clearance, or symptom resolution. Profiling relied on immunoSEQ multiplex PCR, and the TCRdb table lists in-frame clones only, not all of them. Counted here are about 370,000 clones, about 90% occurring once; the ten biggest clones make up 1.7%. From germline, CDR1 is KGHSH and CDR2 LQKENI. This CDR3 is built from 13 residues. V lost 3 bases to trimming and J lost 4 bases, with 7 bases between them.

The chain couples TRBV18 to TRBJ1-5; D gene ambiguous. This receptor was taken from a woman in her 30s who had recovered from COVID-19. Sequenced input: PBMCs or T cells enriched from blood (not recorded which). This CDR3 is CASSPGRNQPQHF. Written as DNA, the CDR3 is TGTGCCAGCTCACCGGGCCGAAATCAGCCCCAGCATTTT. The variable domain in full, completed from reference TRBV18 and TRBJ1-5, reads NAGVMQNPRHLVRRRGQEARLRCSPMKGHSHVYWYRQLPEEGLKFMVYLQKENIIDESGMPKERFSAEFPKEGPSILRIQQVVRGDSAAYFCASSPGRNQPQHFGDGTRLSIL.